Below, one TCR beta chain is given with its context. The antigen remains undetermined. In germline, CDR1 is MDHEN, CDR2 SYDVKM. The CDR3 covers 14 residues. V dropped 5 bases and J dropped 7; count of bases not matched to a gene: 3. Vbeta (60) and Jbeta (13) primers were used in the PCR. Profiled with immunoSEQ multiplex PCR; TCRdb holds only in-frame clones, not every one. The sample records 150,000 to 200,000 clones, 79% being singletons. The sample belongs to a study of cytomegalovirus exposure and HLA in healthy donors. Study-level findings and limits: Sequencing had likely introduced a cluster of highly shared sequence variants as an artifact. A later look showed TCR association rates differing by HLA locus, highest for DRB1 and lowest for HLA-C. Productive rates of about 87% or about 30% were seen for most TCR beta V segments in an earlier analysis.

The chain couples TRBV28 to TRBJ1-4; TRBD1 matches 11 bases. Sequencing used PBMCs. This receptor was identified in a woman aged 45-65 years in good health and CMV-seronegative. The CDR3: CASSRDRGSEKLFF. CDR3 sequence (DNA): TGTGCCAGCAGTAGGGACAGGGGGAGTGAAAAACTGTTTTTT.